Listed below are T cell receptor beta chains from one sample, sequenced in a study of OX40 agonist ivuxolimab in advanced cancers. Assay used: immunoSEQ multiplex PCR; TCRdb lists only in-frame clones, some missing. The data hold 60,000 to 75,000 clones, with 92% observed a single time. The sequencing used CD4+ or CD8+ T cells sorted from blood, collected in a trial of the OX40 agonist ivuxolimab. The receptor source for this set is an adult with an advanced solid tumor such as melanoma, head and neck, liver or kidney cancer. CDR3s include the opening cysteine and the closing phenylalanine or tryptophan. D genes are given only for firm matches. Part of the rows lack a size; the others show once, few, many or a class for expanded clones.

DNA: TGTGCCACCCTGGGCTCCTACGAGCAGTACTTC
CDR3: CATLGSYEQYF
J: TRBJ2-7
D: -
V: TRBV10-3
size: -

DNA: TGTGCCTGGCGGGACTCCTACACTTCACCCCTCCACTTT
CDR3: CAWRDSYTSPLHF
J: TRBJ1-6
D: -
V: TRBV30
size: -

DNA: TGTGCCAGCAGCCAGACGGGGATTGTCGGCTACACCTTC
CDR3: CASSQTGIVGYTF
J: TRBJ1-2
D: -
V: TRBV14
size: -

DNA: TGTGCCAGCAGCATTACAGGGGAAAATACTGAAGCTTTCTTT
CDR3: CASSITGENTEAFF
J: TRBJ1-1
D: TRBD1
V: TRBV5-4
size: -

DNA: TGTGCCAGCAGTTACTCGACAGGGGCCGTCTACTACGAGCAGTACTTC
CDR3: CASSYSTGAVYYEQYF
J: TRBJ2-7
D: TRBD1
V: TRBV6-5
size: -

DNA: TGTGCCATCATCGTAGGGGGGACTGAAGCTTTCTTT
CDR3: CAIIVGGTEAFF
J: TRBJ1-1
D: -
V: TRBV10-3
size: -

DNA: TGTGCCAGCAGTTACTACGCGGGAGGGTTCGATACGCAGTATTTT
CDR3: CASSYYAGGFDTQYF
J: TRBJ2-3
D: TRBD2
V: TRBV6-5
size: -

DNA: TGCAGCGTTGTTACCGGGACAGGGGTCACCGGGGAGCTGTTTTTT
CDR3: CSVVTGTGVTGELFF
J: TRBJ2-2
D: TRBD1
V: TRBV29-1
size: -

DNA: TGTGCCAGCAGCTATAACAGGGCTGGCACTGAAGCTTTCTTT
CDR3: CASSYNRAGTEAFF
J: TRBJ1-1
D: -
V: TRBV7-6
size: -

DNA: TGTGCCAGCAGGAATCGGACGGGGAACACTGAAGCTTTCTTT
CDR3: CASRNRTGNTEAFF
J: TRBJ1-1
D: -
V: TRBV2
size: -

DNA: TGTGCCAGCAGCCAACTGGGAGGGGGGCACGAGCAGTACTTC
CDR3: CASSQLGGGHEQYF
J: TRBJ2-7
D: -
V: TRBV6-6
size: -

DNA: TGTGCCAGCAGCTTACCCGACAGGGCACAAGAGACCCAGTACTTC
CDR3: CASSLPDRAQETQYF
J: TRBJ2-5
D: TRBD1
V: TRBV7-2
size: -

DNA: TGTGCCAGCAGTGAAAGTGGGGGATACTCCTATAATTCACCCCTCCACTTT
CDR3: CASSESGGYSYNSPLHF
J: TRBJ1-6
D: -
V: TRBV2
size: -

DNA: TGTGCCATCAGTGAGTCGCGACGGGAAGGGACCAAAAACATTCAGTACTTC
CDR3: CAISESRREGTKNIQYF
J: TRBJ2-4
D: -
V: TRBV10-3
size: -

DNA: TGTGCCAGCAGCTTGGGCGGGGGACACTACAATGAGCAGTTCTTC
CDR3: CASSLGGGHYNEQFF
J: TRBJ2-1
D: -
V: TRBV7-6
size: -

DNA: TGCGCCAGCAGCCAAGTTTTTTTCGGGGGTGAGACTGAAGCTTTCTTT
CDR3: CASSQVFFGGETEAFF
J: TRBJ1-1
D: -
V: TRBV4-1
size: -

DNA: TGTGCCAGCAGTCGACTAGCGGGAGTCGGGGAGCTGTTTTTT
CDR3: CASSRLAGVGELFF
J: TRBJ2-2
D: TRBD2
V: TRBV25-1
size: -

DNA: TGTGCCAGCACAGGGGGACTAGCGGACCAAGAGACCCAGTACTTC
CDR3: CASTGGLADQETQYF
J: TRBJ2-5
D: TRBD2
V: TRBV6-5
size: -

DNA: TGTGCCAGCAGCTTAGCGGTGGAAGGGGGCCAGCCCCAGCATTTT
CDR3: CASSLAVEGGQPQHF
J: TRBJ1-5
D: TRBD1
V: TRBV7-9
size: few

DNA: TGTGCCAGCAGTTACCGGGATGGATCCTACGAGCAGTACTTC
CDR3: CASSYRDGSYEQYF
J: TRBJ2-7
D: -
V: TRBV6-6
size: -

DNA: TGTGCCAGCAGCGGGGGACTACCGCCGTACGAGCAGTACTTC
CDR3: CASSGGLPPYEQYF
J: TRBJ2-7
D: TRBD2
V: TRBV9
size: -

DNA: TGTGCCAGCAGCCAAACAGAGGACGTCCAGCAGTACTTC
CDR3: CASSQTEDVQQYF
J: TRBJ2-7
D: -
V: TRBV14
size: -

DNA: TGTGCCAGCAGTCCTTCGGACAGTACTTATGGCTACACCTTC
CDR3: CASSPSDSTYGYTF
J: TRBJ1-2
D: -
V: TRBV4-2
size: -

DNA: TGTGCCAGCTCACCACCCCCGGGGTGGAACACTGAAGCTTTCTTT
CDR3: CASSPPPGWNTEAFF
J: TRBJ1-1
D: -
V: TRBV18
size: -

DNA: TGTGCCAGCCAGGACGGTCTCTATGGCTACACCTTC
CDR3: CASQDGLYGYTF
J: TRBJ1-2
D: -
V: TRBV6-1
size: -

DNA: TGTGCCAGCAGTGGGGCCCCCAGCTCCTACGAGCAGTACTTC
CDR3: CASSGAPSSYEQYF
J: TRBJ2-7
D: -
V: TRBV2
size: once

DNA: TGTGCCAGCAGTGAACTCGGAGGGGGAAACACCATATATTTT
CDR3: CASSELGGGNTIYF
J: TRBJ1-3
D: -
V: TRBV6-1
size: once

DNA: TGCGCCAGCAGCCAAGGGGCTAGCAGGTACTACGAGCAGTACTTC
CDR3: CASSQGASRYYEQYF
J: TRBJ2-7
D: -
V: TRBV4-3
size: -

DNA: TGCGCCAGCAGCTTGGGGTCCAACACTGAAGCTTTCTTT
CDR3: CASSLGSNTEAFF
J: TRBJ1-1
D: -
V: TRBV5-1
size: few

DNA: TGTGCCAGCAGCTCGCGGGACGCAGCCTCCTACAATGAGCAGTTCTTC
CDR3: CASSSRDAASYNEQFF
J: TRBJ2-1
D: -
V: TRBV7-9
size: -

DNA: TGTGCCAGCAGCTCTCTGGACAGGTATAACACTGAAGCTTTCTTT
CDR3: CASSSLDRYNTEAFF
J: TRBJ1-1
D: TRBD1
V: TRBV7-9
size: -

DNA: TGTGCCAGCAGCGCCAGCCTCGCTAACTATGGCTACACCTTC
CDR3: CASSASLANYGYTF
J: TRBJ1-2
D: -
V: TRBV9
size: -

DNA: TGTGCCAGCAGTGGATGGGGGTTTGGACTAGCGGGCGACTACGAGCAGTACTTC
CDR3: CASSGWGFGLAGDYEQYF
J: TRBJ2-7
D: TRBD2
V: TRBV6-1
size: -

DNA: TGTGCCAGCAGCTTTATAGCGGGATTAAATGAGCAGTTCTTC
CDR3: CASSFIAGLNEQFF
J: TRBJ2-1
D: TRBD2
V: TRBV7-2
size: -

DNA: TGTGCCAGCAGCTGGGGGGGACAGACCACCGGGGAGCTGTTTTTT
CDR3: CASSWGGQTTGELFF
J: TRBJ2-2
D: -
V: TRBV5-6
size: -

DNA: TGTGCCAGCAGCTTGGCCGGAGGGGACGGCTACACCTTC
CDR3: CASSLAGGDGYTF
J: TRBJ1-2
D: -
V: TRBV5-6
size: -

DNA: TGTGCCAGCAGCTTGGGTGCAGGCACCTACGAGCAGTACTTC
CDR3: CASSLGAGTYEQYF
J: TRBJ2-7
D: -
V: TRBV5-6
size: -

DNA: TGTGCCAGCAGCCGCTACCCGACATTGAACACTGAAGCTTTCTTT
CDR3: CASSRYPTLNTEAFF
J: TRBJ1-1
D: -
V: TRBV6-5
size: -

DNA: TGTGCCAGTAGTATCCTAGCTTCCGGGACAGGGGCCATCGAGCAGTACTTC
CDR3: CASSILASGTGAIEQYF
J: TRBJ2-7
D: TRBD1
V: TRBV19
size: -

DNA: TGTGCCAGCAGCGGAGGGACTAGCGGGAAGAGCTCCTACAATGAGCAGTTCTTC
CDR3: CASSGGTSGKSSYNEQFF
J: TRBJ2-1
D: TRBD2
V: TRBV9
size: few

DNA: TGTGCCTACCCGGGCGGGAGATCTAACTATGGCTACACCTTC
CDR3: CAYPGGRSNYGYTF
J: TRBJ1-2
D: -
V: TRBV30
size: -

DNA: TGTGCCAGCAAACAGACAGGGGGAACTGAAGCTTTCTTT
CDR3: CASKQTGGTEAFF
J: TRBJ1-1
D: TRBD1
V: TRBV27
size: few

DNA: TGTGCCAGCACCTCCTGGGAGAAGACATTAGCTAACTATGGCTACACCTTC
CDR3: CASTSWEKTLANYGYTF
J: TRBJ1-2
D: -
V: TRBV6-4
size: -

DNA: TGTGCCAGCAGCCCGGGACAAAAAAACACTGAAGCTTTCTTT
CDR3: CASSPGQKNTEAFF
J: TRBJ1-1
D: -
V: TRBV13
size: -

DNA: TGTGCCACCAGCAGTACAGGGAACACTGAAGCTTTCTTT
CDR3: CATSSTGNTEAFF
J: TRBJ1-1
D: -
V: TRBV15
size: -

DNA: TGTGCCAGTAGTATCAGTCCCCGGAATGGCTACACCTTC
CDR3: CASSISPRNGYTF
J: TRBJ1-2
D: -
V: TRBV19
size: -

DNA: TGTGCCAGCAGCGAACGGGACAGGGGGAGAGAGGACACTGAAGCTTTCTTT
CDR3: CASSERDRGREDTEAFF
J: TRBJ1-1
D: TRBD1
V: TRBV7-9
size: -

DNA: TGTGCCAGTAGTATTAGCGGGAACGGGGTCTACGAGCAGTACTTC
CDR3: CASSISGNGVYEQYF
J: TRBJ2-7
D: TRBD2
V: TRBV19
size: -

DNA: TGTGCCAGCAGTGGACAGGGAGATGTTTTCGAGCAGTACTTC
CDR3: CASSGQGDVFEQYF
J: TRBJ2-7
D: TRBD1
V: TRBV2
size: -

DNA: TGTGCTAGTGGTTTGGTTGGCCAACTGGGCCCAGATACGCAGTATTTT
CDR3: CASGLVGQLGPDTQYF
J: TRBJ2-3
D: -
V: TRBV12-5
size: -

DNA: TGTGCCAGCATCCACGTTCAGGGAGGGAATCAGCCCCAGCATTTT
CDR3: CASIHVQGGNQPQHF
J: TRBJ1-5
D: -
V: TRBV6-6
size: many

DNA: TGCGCCAGCAGCCAACGTCAATTCGAGGGGGGGGAGACCCAGTACTTC
CDR3: CASSQRQFEGGETQYF
J: TRBJ2-5
D: -
V: TRBV4-1
size: -

DNA: TGCGCCAGCAGCCCCAGGGAGAGGGGGCCGGTCTATGGCTACACCTTC
CDR3: CASSPRERGPVYGYTF
J: TRBJ1-2
D: TRBD1
V: TRBV9
size: -